A selection of T cell receptor beta chains follows, all from one sample in a study of human T cells and chemical hapten exposure. TCRdb called the RACE reads again in MiXCR, with one record for every CDR3 protein. The data hold approximately 72,000 distinct CDR3 sequences, with around 10% observed a single time. The material was whole blood, obtained in connection with sensitization to the hapten diphenylcyclopropenone (DPC). Every receptor here comes from a woman in her forties or fifties with alopecia areata. Some clones in this sample may be carry-over from other donors' samples. Each CDR3 is given with its conserved first and last residue. A D gene is named only where the DNA matches it firmly. Expanded clones get a size class; other rows say once, few or many, or leave the size out.

CDR3 DNA | CDR3 protein | J gene | D gene | clone size | V gene
TGTGCCAGCAGTGAGATGGGGATCTCTGGGGCCAACGTCCTGACTTTC | CASSEMGISGANVLTF | TRBJ2-6 | NA | NA | TRBV6-1
TGTGCCAGCAGCGCTACTAGCGGGAGCGGAGATACGCAGTATTTT | CASSATSGSGDTQYF | TRBJ2-3 | TRBD2 | many | TRBV7-9
TGTGCCAGCAGTCCGGGACTAGCATCAGATACGCAGTATTTT | CASSPGLASDTQYF | TRBJ2-3 | TRBD2 | few | TRBV2
TGTGCCAGCAGCGGGGCCGTGACCAGGACCACCGGGACTAACTCCTACAATGAGCAGTTCTTC | CASSGAVTRTTGTNSYNEQFF | TRBJ2-1 | TRBD2 | many | TRBV12-3/TRBV12-4
TGTGCCAGCAGCCAACAACCCCCGACACAGGAAGCTTTCTTT | CASSQQPPTQEAFF | TRBJ1-1 | NA | NA | TRBV14
TGCAGTGCTAGAGATAGGCTCCGGCCCCAGCATTTT | CSARDRLRPQHF | TRBJ1-5 | NA | NA | TRBV20-1
TGTGCCAGCAGTTTCCTTTGGGGTTACGAGCAGTACTTC | CASSFLWGYEQYF | TRBJ2-7 | NA | many | TRBV28
TGTGCCAGCAGTTGGGGGGGTGGTTCGGCCCAGCATTTT | CASSWGGGSAQHF | TRBJ1-5 | NA | many | TRBV12-3/TRBV12-4
TGTGCCAGCAGCTTCTCCGACAGGAACACCGGGGAGCTGTTTTTT | CASSFSDRNTGELFF | TRBJ2-2 | NA | many | TRBV11-2
TGCAGTGCTGGGGCGGGCAGCACCTCACCCTACGAGCAGTACTTC | CSAGAGSTSPYEQYF | TRBJ2-7 | NA | few | TRBV20-1
TGTGCCAGCAGCCCTAGTCGGCGGGGTGGTTGGCAAGAGACCCAGTACTTC | CASSPSRRGGWQETQYF | TRBJ2-5 | NA | many | TRBV12-3/TRBV12-4
TGCGCCAGCAGTGGATTCCAGGGGATCACTGAAGCTTTCTTT | CASSGFQGITEAFF | TRBJ1-1 | NA | many | TRBV10-1
TGTGCCAGCAGCTTACAGGGGTACACTGAAGCTTTCTTT | CASSLQGYTEAFF | TRBJ1-1 | NA | few | TRBV7-2
TGCAGCGTTGAAATGGGGACCGGGGAGCTGTTTTTT | CSVEMGTGELFF | TRBJ2-2 | NA | few | TRBV29-1
TGCAGTGCTAGAATGAACACCGGGGAGCTGTTTTTT | CSARMNTGELFF | TRBJ2-2 | NA | NA | TRBV20-1
TGTGCCAGCAGCTCAAACCCAGGAGGCAGAAGCACAGATACGCAGTATTTT | CASSSNPGGRSTDTQYF | TRBJ2-3 | NA | many | TRBV11-2
TGTGCCAGCAGCCCCGGGGGGGCTATCAATCAGCCCCAGCATTTT | CASSPGGAINQPQHF | TRBJ1-5 | NA | many | TRBV12-3/TRBV12-4
TGTGCCAGCAGTCCCTCACATCGAGTTAATCAGCCCCAGCATTTT | CASSPSHRVNQPQHF | TRBJ1-5 | NA | many | TRBV2
TGCGCCAGCAGCGGATCGACAGGGGGGATCCGCGAGCAGTACTTC | CASSGSTGGIREQYF | TRBJ2-7 | TRBD1 | many | TRBV5-1
TGCAGCGTCCCCCGTTGGGGGTCCGGGGCCAACGTCCTGACTTTC | CSVPRWGSGANVLTF | TRBJ2-6 | NA | few | TRBV29-1
TGTGCCAGCAGTTTTCGGGGATTGGGGACCCAGTACTTC | CASSFRGLGTQYF | TRBJ2-5 | NA | NA | TRBV28